This entry lists 30 T cell receptor beta chains sequenced from one sample in a study of blood T cell repertoires in COVID-19. Sequencing used immunoSEQ multiplex PCR; TCRdb keeps in-frame clones, though not all of them. The table has hundreds of thousands of clones, around 85% seen once. Sample: PBMCs or T cells enriched from blood (not recorded which). These receptors were taken from a woman between 45 and 65 years old with acute COVID-19.

The chain combines TRBV4-3 with TRBJ1-2, with TRBD1 matching 8 bases. Per germline, CDR1 LGHNA and CDR2 YSLEER. The ends lost 1 base at V and 2 bases at J; junction bases unmatched: 0. This CDR3 contains 14 residues. The CDR3 DNA sequence: TGCGCCAGCAGCCAAGGGGACAGGAACTATGGCTACACCTTC. Translation: CASSQGDRNYGYTF.

The chain carries TRBV19 and TRBJ1-1; 7 bases map to TRBD1. The length of the CDR3 is 15 residues. Per germline, CDR1 LNHDA and CDR2 SQIVND (reference sequence). Germline trimming cut 2 bases from V and 4 bases from J; bases unmatched to any gene: 7. The CDR3, as DNA: TGTGCCAGTAGTATAAGGGGGCAATCCCCCACTGAAGCTTTCTTT. It specifies CASSIRGQSPTEAFF.

The chain couples TRBV6-6 to TRBJ1-2; perhaps TRBD1 as D (6 bases). The germline V and J ends were trimmed by 2 bases and 7 bases, with 11 bases remaining between them. CDR1 is MNHNY, CDR2 SVGAGI, per germline (reference sequence). The CDR3 has 13 residues. The DNA of the CDR3 is TGTGCCAGCAGTTACCCTACAGGGCCTGGCTACACCTTC. This gives the protein CASSYPTGPGYTF.

The chain links TRBV7-2 to TRBJ1-1; D might be TRBD1 (5 bases). In germline, CDR1 is SGHTA, CDR2 FQGNSA. Trimming took off 1 base at V and 0 bases at J, with 9 bases between the two ends. This CDR3 region has 15 residues. DNA for the CDR3: TGTGCCAGCAGCTTAGTGGGGCCACTGAACACTGAAGCTTTCTTT. This sequence encodes CASSLVGPLNTEAFF.

This clone was seen only a few times. This chain links TRBV20-1 with TRBJ2-5, with TRBD2 identical over 8 bases. V lost 5 bases and J lost 5; bases outside the gene matches: 1. In germline, CDR1 is DFQATT, CDR2 SNEGSKA (reference sequence). The CDR3 consists of 11 residues. This chain's CDR3 is CSAERGETQYF. The CDR3 nucleotides are TGCAGTGCTGAGCGGGGGGAGACCCAGTACTTC.

The CDR3 DNA is TGTGCCAGCAGCTCGATGAGGGATAGCAATCAGCCCCAGCATTTT. Its translation is CASSSMRDSNQPQHF. V is TRBV7-2 and J is TRBJ1-5; no clear D gene. The CDR3 contains 15 residues. Per the germline V gene, CDR1 is SGHTA and CDR2 is FQGNSA. The germline V and J ends were trimmed by 4 bases and 0 bases, with 10 bases remaining between them.

The chain joins TRBV6-5 to TRBJ1-6; D may be TRBD1 (5 bases). Looked up from germline, CDR1 is MNHEY and CDR2 is SVGAGI. Trimming pared 4 bases from V and 10 bases from J, leaving 11 bases between. The CDR3 runs 13 residues. CDR3 DNA: TGTGCCAGCAGTTCAGGGTTCTGGTCACCCCTCCACTTT. It is translated as CASSSGFWSPLHF.

The chain joins TRBV5-1 to TRBJ1-4; 7 bases fit TRBD1. V was clipped by 4 bases and J by 0 bases; unmatched bases: 9. Per germline, CDR1 SGHRS and CDR2 YFSETQ. The CDR3 covers 17 residues. The CDR3 sequence: CASSPLGTAATNEKLFF. The CDR3 nucleotides are TGCGCCAGCAGCCCGCTTGGGACAGCCGCAACTAATGAAAAACTGTTTTTT.

V and J are TRBV19 and TRBJ1-2; D perhaps matches TRBD1 (5 bases). V was shortened by 8 bases and J by 3 bases, with 19 bases between the two germline ends. The CDR3 length is 15 residues. Germline values: CDR1 LNHDA, CDR2 SQIVND (reference sequence). The CDR3 DNA follows: TGTGCCAGTTCTGTTCCTCGGGGGATCGACTATGGCTACACCTTC. This gives the protein CASSVPRGIDYGYTF.

The rearrangement links TRBV4-1 to TRBJ1-2; 7 nucleotides line up with TRBD1. CDR1 is MGHRA and CDR2 is YSYEKL in the germline V gene. There are 15 residues in the CDR3. The trim removed 4 bases at V and 5 bases at J, leaving 10 bases unmatched. The DNA of the CDR3 is TGCGCCAGCAGCCTACCTACCGGGACAGCTTATGGCTACACCTTC. As protein: CASSLPTGTAYGYTF.

The chain joins TRBV9 to TRBJ1-2; a possible D gene is TRBD1 (5 bases). CDR3 size: 13 residues. CDR1 SGDLS and CDR2 YYNGEE come from the germline V gene. V gave up 1 base and J gave up 4 bases, with 8 bases separating them. The CDR3 here is CASSVQGVYGYTF. The CDR3 DNA reads TGTGCCAGCAGCGTACAGGGTGTCTATGGCTACACCTTC.

This chain uses TRBV13 with TRBJ1-1, with TRBD1 matching over 10 bases. CDR1 is PRHDT and CDR2 is FYEKMQ in the germline V gene (reference sequence). This CDR3 has 14 amino acids. V shed 3 bases and J 3 bases; nucleotides not matched to a gene: 1. CDR3 bases: TGTGCCAGCAGCTTCGGACAGGGGGACACTGAAGCTTTCTTT. This codes for CASSFGQGDTEAFF.

The chain employs TRBV21-1 and TRBJ1-2; TRBD1 is the table's D call and was not checked against the DNA. TRBV21-1 is designated a pseudogene. There are 11 residues in the CDR3. The CDR3 region is CASSNSYGYTF. In DNA, the CDR3 is TGTGCCAGCAGCAACAGCTATGGCTACACCTTC.

The chain links TRBV30 to TRBJ2-5, with a weak D call TRBD1 (6 bases). The germline CDR1 and CDR2 sequences are GTSNPN and SVGIG (reference sequence). V dropped 0 bases and J dropped 4 bases, with 9 bases sitting between them. The CDR3 is made up of 13 amino acids. Here the CDR3 DNA reads TGTGCCTGGAGTGTACCAGGGGTAGAGACCCAGTACTTC. Translating it yields CAWSVPGVETQYF.

The chain employs TRBV7-2 and TRBJ1-4; no reliable D call. V was clipped by 1 base and J by 8 bases, with 14 bases between them. The CDR3 is 15 residues long. Germline CDR1 is SGHTA and CDR2 is FQGNSA. Written as DNA, the CDR3 is TGTGCCAGCAGCTTAGACGGTCAGGAAGGAGAAAAACTGTTTTTT. The encoded protein is CASSLDGQEGEKLFF.

As for this clone: This specimen includes other DNA sequences encoding the same CDR3. The gene calls are TRBV12-3 or TRBV12-4 and TRBJ1-2; D is uncertain. The length of the CDR3 is 11 residues. The V gene lost 2 bases and the J gene lost 7 bases, with 5 bases spanning the gap. This chain's CDR3 is CASSLRGGYTF. DNA for the CDR3: TGTGCCAGCAGTTTACGGGGTGGCTACACCTTC.

In the case of this clone: Within the sample, other DNA sequences also encode this same CDR3. The chain joins TRBV6-5 to TRBJ1-2, with 8 bases aligning to TRBD1. The J segment lost 3 bases and the V segment lost 5 bases, leaving 2 bases of the junction unmatched. This CDR3 is 13 amino acids long. Germline loops: CDR1 MNHEY, CDR2 SVGAGI. In DNA form, the CDR3 reads TGTGCCAGCAGTCTACAGGGGGACTATGGCTACACCTTC. Amino acids: CASSLQGDYGYTF.

This chain joins TRBV5-6 and TRBJ1-5, with D hard to call. Between the trimmed V and J ends, which lost 0 bases and 0 bases, there was a span of 7 bases. Germline V gives CDR1 SGHDT, CDR2 YYEEEE. This CDR3 has 15 amino acids. CDR3 nucleotide sequence: TGTGCCAGCAGCTTGGCAGGATATAGCAATCAGCCCCAGCATTTT. Its translation: CASSLAGYSNQPQHF. Combining the CDR3 with reference TRBV5-6 and TRBJ1-5 gives the whole variable domain DAGVTQSPTHLIKTRGQQVTLRCSPKSGHDTVSWYQQALGQGPQFIFQYYEEEERQRGNFPDRFSGHQFPNYSSELNVNALLLGDSALYLCASSLAGYSNQPQHFGDGTRLSIL.

The rearrangement joins TRBV7-2 to TRBJ2-7; TRBD2 aligns across 8 bases. This CDR3 is built from 15 residues. The V gene's germline CDR1 is SGHTA and CDR2 FQGNSA. J lost 0 bases, V lost 5 bases, and 6 bases had no gene match. CDR3: CASSVAGGPSYEQYF. The CDR3 DNA is TGTGCCAGCAGCGTGGCGGGGGGTCCCTCCTACGAGCAGTACTTC.

The rearrangement links TRBV5-1 to TRBJ2-2; 11 bases align to TRBD2. CDR3 size: 16 residues. From germline, CDR1 is SGHRS and CDR2 YFSETQ. V trimming: 4 bases; J trimming: 3 bases; junction bases outside the gene matches: 5. CDR3: CASSGYSGGDTGELFF. The CDR3 region has the DNA TGCGCCAGCAGCGGATATAGCGGGGGGGACACCGGGGAGCTGTTTTTT.

The J gene is TRBJ1-6, the V gene TRBV30; D is undetermined. V dropped 0 bases and J dropped 7 bases, with 13 bases sitting between them. Germline CDR1 GTSNPN, CDR2 SVGIG (reference sequence). The CDR3 length is 15 residues. CDR3 bases: TGTGCCTGGAGTGTTGACCTTCGGAGCAATTCACCCCTCCACTTT. This encodes CAWSVDLRSNSPLHF.

V gene TRBV12-5 combines with J gene TRBJ1-5; D is uncertain. CDR3 size: 13 residues. From germline, CDR1 is LGHNT and CDR2 FRNRAP. V lost 1 base and J lost 6, with 7 bases in between. The CDR3 DNA sequence: TGTGCTAGTGGTTTGGATTGGGCTCAGCCCCAGCATTTT. Translated, it gives CASGLDWAQPQHF.

The chain employs TRBV29-1 and TRBJ1-1; no reliable D call. The CDR3 consists of 12 residues. The germline gives CDR1 SQVTM, CDR2 ANQGSEA. Trimming cost V 7 bases and J 2 bases, with 11 bases left between them. In DNA form, the CDR3 reads TGCAGCGCTGCCCAGGTAAACACTGAAGCTTTCTTT. Translation: CSAAQVNTEAFF.

CDR3 DNA: TGTGCCAGCAGCTCCCCCCAGGGCAAGAACACTGAAGCTTTCTTT. Translation: CASSSPQGKNTEAFF. The V and J genes are TRBV9 and TRBJ1-1, with a tentative D call TRBD1 (5 bases). From germline, CDR1 is SGDLS and CDR2 YYNGEE. There are 15 residues in the CDR3. The V gene lost 4 bases and the J gene lost 1 base, with 14 bases spanning the gap.

This clone was recorded once. The rearrangement uses TRBV3-1 (or the pseudogene TRBV3-2) and TRBJ1-1; the D gene is possibly TRBD1 (5 bases). Per germline, CDR1 LGHDT and CDR2 YNNKEL (reference sequence). V was cut by 0 bases and J by 5 bases, with 10 bases left in between. The CDR3 runs to 14 residues. CDR3 sequence (DNA): TGTGCCAGCAGCCAAGATCAGGGTGGTACTGAAGCTTTCTTT. Amino acids: CASSQDQGGTEAFF.

The chain combines TRBV27 with TRBJ1-3, with 8 nucleotides matching TRBD1. Germline values: CDR1 MNHEY, CDR2 SMNVEV (reference sequence). The CDR3 is 15 residues long. J lost 1 base, V lost 6 bases, and 5 bases had no gene match. CDR3 sequence (DNA): TGTGCCAGCAGCATTGACAGGGGTTCTGGAAACACCATATATTTT. Its protein is CASSIDRGSGNTIYF.

The chain combines TRBV7-3 with TRBJ2-7; D may be TRBD2 (5 bases). CDR1 is SGHTA and CDR2 is FQGTGA in the germline V gene. V lost 4 bases, J lost 5 bases, and 6 bases lay in between. This CDR3 region has 11 residues. The CDR3 here is CASSSGDEQYF. The DNA for the CDR3 is TGTGCCAGCAGCTCCGGGGACGAGCAGTACTTC. Complete variable domain (other parts from reference TRBV7-3 and TRBJ2-7): GAGVSQTPSNKVTEKGKYVELRCDPISGHTALYWYRQSLGQGPEFLIYFQGTGAADDSGLPNDRFFAVRPEGSVSTLKIQRTERGDSAVYLCASSSGDEQYFGPGTRLTVT.

The V gene is TRBV6-5, the J gene TRBJ2-2; 8 nucleotides match TRBD1. Germline V gene sequence: CDR1 MNHEY, CDR2 SVGAGI. The trim removed 5 bases at V and 14 bases at J, leaving 7 bases unmatched. This CDR3 is built from 12 residues. The CDR3 bases are TGTGCCAGCAGTACACGGACAGGGTATCTGTTTTTT. Residues: CASSTRTGYLFF.

V and J are TRBV3-1 (or the pseudogene TRBV3-2) and TRBJ1-1; no firm D call. The CDR3 has 16 amino acids. Germline loops: CDR1 LGHDT, CDR2 YNNKEL (reference sequence). V was shortened by 2 bases and J by 0 bases, with 13 bases between the two germline ends. The CDR3 sequence: CASSQFLGGLNTEAFF. CDR3 nucleotides: TGTGCCAGCAGCCAATTCCTTGGCGGCCTGAACACTGAAGCTTTCTTT.

The V call is TRBV27, the J call TRBJ2-5; D is possibly TRBD2 (5 bases). The germline CDR1 and CDR2 sequences are MNHEY and SMNVEV (reference sequence). The CDR3 contains 14 residues. V lost 3 bases and J lost 3, with 11 bases in between. CDR3 nucleotides: TGTGCCAGCAGTTTCAAGGTTAGCGAAGAGACCCAGTACTTC. It is translated as CASSFKVSEETQYF.